This T cell receptor (beta chain) was retrieved from a study of PD-1 blockade in classical Hodgkin lymphoma. The CDR3 spans 15 residues. Between the trimmed V and J ends, which lost 3 bases and 3 bases, there was a span of 13 bases. Germline assignment: CDR1 LNHDA and CDR2 SQIVND (reference sequence). Assay used: immunoSEQ multiplex PCR; TCRdb lists only in-frame clones, some missing. The table has 30,000 to 40,000 clones, around 90% seen once; the top ten hold less than 0.3%. All the patients suffered relapse after autologous stem cell transplantation, and brentuximab vedotin exposure differed. Thawed PBMCs were the source of CD4+ T cells, purified by magnetic negative selection.

Material: CD4+ T cells from blood, obtained at baseline. The receptor was isolated from a human donor with classical Hodgkin lymphoma. J is TRBJ2-3 and V is TRBV19, with D perhaps assigned TRBD1 or TRBD2 (5 bases each). CDR3 nucleotides: TGTGCCAGTAGTATTGGGGGAATTGGTACAGATACGCAGTATTTT. The encoded protein is CASSIGGIGTDTQYF. Using reference TRBV19 and TRBJ2-3 for the parts outside the CDR3, the full variable domain is DGGITQSPKYLFRKEGQNVTLSCEQNLNHDAMYWYRQDPGQGLRLIYYSQIVNDFQKGDIAEGYSVSREKKESFPLTVTSAQKNPTAFYLCASSIGGIGTDTQYFGPGTRLTVL.